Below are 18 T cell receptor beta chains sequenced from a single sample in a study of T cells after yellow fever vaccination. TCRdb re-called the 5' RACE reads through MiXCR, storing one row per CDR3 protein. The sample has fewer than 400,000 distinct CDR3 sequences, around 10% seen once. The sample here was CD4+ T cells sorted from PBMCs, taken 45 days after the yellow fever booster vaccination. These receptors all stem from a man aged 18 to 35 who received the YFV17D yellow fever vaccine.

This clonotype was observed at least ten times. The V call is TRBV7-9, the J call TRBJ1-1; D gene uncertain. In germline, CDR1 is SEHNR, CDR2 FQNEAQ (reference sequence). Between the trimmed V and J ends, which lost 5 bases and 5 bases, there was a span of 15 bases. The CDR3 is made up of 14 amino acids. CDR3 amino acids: CASSKAAAETEAFF. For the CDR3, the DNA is TGTGCCAGCAGCAAGGCGGCGGCGGAAACTGAAGCTTTCTTT.

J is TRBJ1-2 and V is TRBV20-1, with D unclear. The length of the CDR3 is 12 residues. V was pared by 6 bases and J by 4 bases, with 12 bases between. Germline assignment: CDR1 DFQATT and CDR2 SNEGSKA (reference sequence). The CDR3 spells CSADRRTYGYTF. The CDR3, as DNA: TGCAGTGCGGATAGAAGGACCTATGGCTACACCTTC.

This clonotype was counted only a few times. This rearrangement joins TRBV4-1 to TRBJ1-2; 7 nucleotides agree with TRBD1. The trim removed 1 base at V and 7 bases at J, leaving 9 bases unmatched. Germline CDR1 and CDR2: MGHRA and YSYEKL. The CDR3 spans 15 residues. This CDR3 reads CASSQVGQTPRGYTF. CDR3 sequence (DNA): TGCGCCAGCAGCCAAGTGGGACAGACCCCGCGTGGCTACACCTTC.

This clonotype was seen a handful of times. In DNA, the CDR3 is TGCGCCAGCAGCTTGGCGGGGGACCGTTCACCCCTCCACTTT. Its translation is CASSLAGDRSPLHF. The chain has TRBV5-1 and TRBJ1-6; D may be TRBD1 (5 bases). This CDR3 region has 14 residues. Germline V lookup: CDR1 SGHRS, CDR2 YFSETQ. The ends were cut back, 0 bases at V and 9 bases at J, with 10 bases in the middle.

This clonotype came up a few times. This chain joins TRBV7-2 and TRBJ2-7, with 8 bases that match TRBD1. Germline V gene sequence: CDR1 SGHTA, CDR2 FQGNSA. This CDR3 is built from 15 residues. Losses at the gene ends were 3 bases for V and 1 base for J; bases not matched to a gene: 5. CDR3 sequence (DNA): TGTGCCAGCAGCTTGACAGGGGCCTCTTCCTACGAGCAGTACGTC. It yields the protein CASSLTGASSYEQYV.

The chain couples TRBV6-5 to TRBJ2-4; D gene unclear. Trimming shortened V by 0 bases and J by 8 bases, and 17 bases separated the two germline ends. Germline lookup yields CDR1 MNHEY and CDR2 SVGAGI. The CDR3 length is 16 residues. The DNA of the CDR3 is TGTGCCAGCAGTTACTCGTCGGTGTTTAAAGGTTACATTCAGTACTTC. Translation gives CASSYSSVFKGYIQYF.

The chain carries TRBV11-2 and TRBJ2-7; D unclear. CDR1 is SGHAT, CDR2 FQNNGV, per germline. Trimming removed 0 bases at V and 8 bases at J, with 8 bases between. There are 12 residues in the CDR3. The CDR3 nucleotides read TGTGCCAGCAGCTTAGAACGACATAAGCAGTACTTC. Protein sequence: CASSLERHKQYF. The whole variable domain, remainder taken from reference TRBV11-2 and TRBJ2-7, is EAGVAQSPRYKIIEKRQSVAFWCNPISGHATLYWYQQILGQGPKLLIQFQNNGVVDDSQLPKDRFSAERLKGVDSTLKIQPAKLEDSAVYLCASSLERHKQYFGPGTRLTVT.

The chain's CDR3 is CASSELRGTGANVLTF. For the CDR3, the DNA is TGCGCCAGCAGTGAGTTGAGGGGCACTGGGGCCAACGTCCTGACTTTC. The chain recombines TRBV10-2 with TRBJ2-6; tentatively, D is TRBD1 or TRBD2 (5 bases each). Trimming stripped 1 base from V and 2 bases from J, with 9 bases between. Per the germline V gene, CDR1 is WSHSY and CDR2 is SAAADI. The CDR3 runs to 16 residues.

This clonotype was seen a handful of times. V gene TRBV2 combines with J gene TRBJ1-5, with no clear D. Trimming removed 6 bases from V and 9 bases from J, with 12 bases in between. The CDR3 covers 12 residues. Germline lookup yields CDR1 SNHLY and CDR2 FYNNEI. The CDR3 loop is CASSANLGPQHF. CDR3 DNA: TGTGCCAGCAGCGCCAATTTAGGGCCCCAGCATTTT.

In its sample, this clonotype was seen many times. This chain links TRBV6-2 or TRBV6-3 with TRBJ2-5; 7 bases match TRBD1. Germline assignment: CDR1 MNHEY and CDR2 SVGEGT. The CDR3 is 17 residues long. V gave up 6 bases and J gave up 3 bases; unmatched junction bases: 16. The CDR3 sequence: CASSPLGQAAPEETQYF. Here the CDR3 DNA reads TGTGCCAGCAGCCCGCTTGGACAGGCGGCCCCCGAAGAGACCCAGTACTTC.

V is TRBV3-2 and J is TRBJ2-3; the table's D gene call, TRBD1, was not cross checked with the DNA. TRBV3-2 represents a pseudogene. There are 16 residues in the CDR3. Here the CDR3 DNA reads TGTGCCAGCAGCCCCCTCCGGGGGGGTCCCGGTGATACGCAGTATTTT. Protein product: CASSPLRGGPGDTQYF.

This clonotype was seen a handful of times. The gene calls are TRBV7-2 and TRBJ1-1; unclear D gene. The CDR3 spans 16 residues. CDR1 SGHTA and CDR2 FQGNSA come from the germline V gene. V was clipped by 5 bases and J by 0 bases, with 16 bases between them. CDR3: CASSQTNPFMNTEAFF. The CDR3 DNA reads TGTGCCAGCAGCCAGACAAACCCATTTATGAACACTGAAGCTTTCTTT.

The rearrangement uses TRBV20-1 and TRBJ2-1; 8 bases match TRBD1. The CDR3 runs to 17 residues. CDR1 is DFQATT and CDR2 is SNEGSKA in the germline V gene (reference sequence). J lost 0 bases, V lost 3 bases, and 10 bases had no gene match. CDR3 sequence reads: CSARPLGTGSSYNEQFF. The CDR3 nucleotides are TGCAGTGCTAGGCCTCTGGGGACAGGCAGCTCCTACAATGAGCAGTTCTTC.

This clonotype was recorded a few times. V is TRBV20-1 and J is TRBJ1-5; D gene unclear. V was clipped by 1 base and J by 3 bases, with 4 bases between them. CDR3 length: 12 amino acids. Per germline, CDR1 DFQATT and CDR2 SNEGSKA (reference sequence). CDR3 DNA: TGCAGTGCTAGAGGGACCAATCAGCCCCAGCATTTT. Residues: CSARGTNQPQHF.

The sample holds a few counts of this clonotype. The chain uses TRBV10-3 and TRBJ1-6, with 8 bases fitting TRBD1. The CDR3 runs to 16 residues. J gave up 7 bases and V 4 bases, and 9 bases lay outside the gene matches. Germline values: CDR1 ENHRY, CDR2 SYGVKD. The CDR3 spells CAISGPGTGQNSPLHF. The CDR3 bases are TGTGCCATCAGTGGACCCGGGACAGGACAGAATTCACCCCTCCACTTT.

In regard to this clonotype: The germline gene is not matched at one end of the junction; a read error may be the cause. Here the CDR3 DNA reads TGCAGTGCTAGAGGCGACTTAGAGGCCTTC. It yields the protein CSARGDLEAF. The chain combines TRBV20-1 with TRBJ2-5; D not resolved. The germline gives CDR1 DFQATT, CDR2 SNEGSKA (reference sequence). The CDR3 loop spans 10 amino acids.

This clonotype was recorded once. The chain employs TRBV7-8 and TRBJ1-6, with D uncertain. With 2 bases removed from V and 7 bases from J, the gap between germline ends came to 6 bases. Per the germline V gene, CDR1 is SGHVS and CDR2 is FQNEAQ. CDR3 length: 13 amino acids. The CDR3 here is CASSLTSNSPLHF. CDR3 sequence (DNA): TGTGCCAGCAGCTTAACGTCCAATTCACCCCTCCACTTT.

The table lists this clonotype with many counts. CDR3 nucleotides: TGTGCCAGTCACCTAGGCAACCCAAAAGAGACCCAGTACTTC. Protein product: CASHLGNPKETQYF. The chain has TRBV7-2 and TRBJ2-5; D unresolved. The CDR3 is 14 residues long. Between the trimmed V and J ends, which lost 9 bases and 3 bases, there was a span of 17 bases. Germline V gives CDR1 SGHTA, CDR2 FQGNSA. Based on the CDR3 plus reference TRBV7-2 and TRBJ2-5, the full variable domain is GAGVSQSPSNKVTEKGKDVELRCDPISGHTALYWYRQSLGQGLEFLIYFQGNSAPDKSGLPSDRFSAERTGGSVSTLTIQRTQQEDSAVYLCASHLGNPKETQYFGPGTRLLVL.